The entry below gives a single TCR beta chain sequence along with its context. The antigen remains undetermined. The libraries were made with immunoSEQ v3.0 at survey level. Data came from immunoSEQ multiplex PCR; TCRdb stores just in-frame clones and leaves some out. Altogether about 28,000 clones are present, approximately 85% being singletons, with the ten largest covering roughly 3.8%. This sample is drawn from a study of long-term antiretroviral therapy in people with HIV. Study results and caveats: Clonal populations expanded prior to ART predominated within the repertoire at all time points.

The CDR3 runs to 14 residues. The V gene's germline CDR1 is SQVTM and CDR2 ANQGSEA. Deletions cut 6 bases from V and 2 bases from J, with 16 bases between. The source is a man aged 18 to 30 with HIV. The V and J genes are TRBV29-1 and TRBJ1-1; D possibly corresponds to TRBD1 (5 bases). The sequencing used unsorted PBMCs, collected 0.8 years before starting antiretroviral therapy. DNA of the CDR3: TGCAGCGTCGCCCTCGGCCGGGGCAACACTGAAGCTTTCTTT. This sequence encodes CSVALGRGNTEAFF.